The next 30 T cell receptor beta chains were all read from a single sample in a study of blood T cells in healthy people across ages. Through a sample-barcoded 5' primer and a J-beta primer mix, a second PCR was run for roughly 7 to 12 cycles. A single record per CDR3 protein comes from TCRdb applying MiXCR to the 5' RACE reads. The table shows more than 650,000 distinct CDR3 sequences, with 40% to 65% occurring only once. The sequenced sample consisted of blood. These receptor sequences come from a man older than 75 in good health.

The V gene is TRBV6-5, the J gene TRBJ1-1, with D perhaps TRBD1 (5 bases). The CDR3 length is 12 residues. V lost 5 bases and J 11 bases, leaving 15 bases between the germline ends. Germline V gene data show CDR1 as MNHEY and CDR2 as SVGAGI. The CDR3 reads CASSPSGINAFF. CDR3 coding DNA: TGTGCCAGCAGTCCCTCAGGGATAAATGCTTTCTTT.

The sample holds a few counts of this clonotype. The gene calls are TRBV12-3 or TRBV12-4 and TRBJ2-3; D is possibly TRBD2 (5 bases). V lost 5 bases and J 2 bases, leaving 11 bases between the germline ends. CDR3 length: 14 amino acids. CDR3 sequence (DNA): TGTGCCAGCAGTCCCTCGCGGGCCACAGATACGCAGTATTTT. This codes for CASSPSRATDTQYF.

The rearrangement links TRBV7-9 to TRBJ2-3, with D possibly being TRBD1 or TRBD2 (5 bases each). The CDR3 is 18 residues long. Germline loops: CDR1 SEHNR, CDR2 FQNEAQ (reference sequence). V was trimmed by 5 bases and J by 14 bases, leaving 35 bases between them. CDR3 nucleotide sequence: TGTGCCAGCAGCCTTCGAATCGGGACCGCCGAAGGGCACAGATACGCGTATTTT. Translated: CASSLRIGTAEGHRYAYF. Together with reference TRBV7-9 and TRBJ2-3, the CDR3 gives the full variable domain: DTGVSQNPRHKITKRGQNVTFRCDPISEHNRLYWYRQTLGQGPEFLTYFQNEAQLEKSRLLSDRFSAERPKGSFSTLEIQRTEQGDSAMYLCASSLRIGTAEGHRYAYFGPGTRLTVL.

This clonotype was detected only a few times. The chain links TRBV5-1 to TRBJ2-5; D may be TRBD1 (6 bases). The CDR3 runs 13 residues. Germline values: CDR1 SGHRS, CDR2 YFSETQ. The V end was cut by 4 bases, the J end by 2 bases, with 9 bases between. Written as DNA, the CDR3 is TGCGCCAGCAGCGTGACAGGACAAGAGACCCAGTACTTC. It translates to CASSVTGQETQYF.

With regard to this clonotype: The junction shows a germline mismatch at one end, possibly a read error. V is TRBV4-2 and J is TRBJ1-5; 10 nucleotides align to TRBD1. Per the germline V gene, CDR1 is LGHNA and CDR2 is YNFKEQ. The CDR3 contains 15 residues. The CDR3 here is CVSSDRDRGDQPQHF. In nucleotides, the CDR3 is TGTGTCAGCAGCGACCGGGACAGGGGCGATCAGCCCCAGCATTTT.

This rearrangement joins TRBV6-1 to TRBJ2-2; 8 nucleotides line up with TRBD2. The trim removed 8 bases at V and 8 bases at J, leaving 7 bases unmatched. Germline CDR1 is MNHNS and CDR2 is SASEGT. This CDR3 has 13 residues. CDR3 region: CASARTSSGELFF. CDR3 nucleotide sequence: TGTGCCAGCGCGCGGACTAGCTCGGGGGAGCTGTTTTTT.

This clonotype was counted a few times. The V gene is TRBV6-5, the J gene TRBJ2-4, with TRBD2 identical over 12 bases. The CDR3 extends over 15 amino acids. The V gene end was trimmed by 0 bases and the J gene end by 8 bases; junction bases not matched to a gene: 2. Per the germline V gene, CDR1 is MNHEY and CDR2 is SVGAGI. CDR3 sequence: CASSYSTSGRYIQYF. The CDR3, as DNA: TGTGCCAGCAGTTACTCGACTAGCGGGAGATACATTCAGTACTTC.

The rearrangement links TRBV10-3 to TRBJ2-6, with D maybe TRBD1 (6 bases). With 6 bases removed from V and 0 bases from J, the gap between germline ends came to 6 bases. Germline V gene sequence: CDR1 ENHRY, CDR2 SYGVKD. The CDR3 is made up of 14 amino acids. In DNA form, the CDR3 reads TGTGCCATCAGGGACAGCTCTGGGGCCAACGTCCTGACTTTC. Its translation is CAIRDSSGANVLTF.

The DNA for the CDR3 is TGCAGTGCCACAAAGGCAGGGGACTATGGCTACACCTTC. It encodes CSATKAGDYGYTF. The gene calls are TRBV20-1 and TRBJ1-2; D is perhaps TRBD1 (6 bases). The ends were cut back, 6 bases at V and 3 bases at J, with 14 bases in the middle. Germline CDR1 is DFQATT and CDR2 is SNEGSKA (reference sequence). The CDR3 contains 13 residues.

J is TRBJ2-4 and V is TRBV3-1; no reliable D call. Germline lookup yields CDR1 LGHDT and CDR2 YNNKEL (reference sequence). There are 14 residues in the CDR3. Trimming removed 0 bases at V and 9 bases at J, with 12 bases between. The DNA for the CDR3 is TGTGCCAGCAGCCAAGATCCTATTACAAGCATTCAGTACTTC. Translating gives CASSQDPITSIQYF.

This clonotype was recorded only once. CDR3 sequence reads: CASSSTLGGRSGNTIYF. In DNA form, the CDR3 reads TGTGCCAGCAGCTCCACGTTGGGGGGCCGATCTGGAAACACCATATATTTT. The V call is TRBV11-2, the J call TRBJ1-3; the D gene is possibly TRBD1 (6 bases). This CDR3 is built from 17 residues. The V gene lost 4 bases and the J gene lost 1 base, with 17 bases spanning the gap. Germline V gene sequence: CDR1 SGHAT, CDR2 FQNNGV. Looking up the rest from reference TRBV11-2 and TRBJ1-3 gives the full variable domain: EAGVAQSPRYKIIEKRQSVAFWCNPISGHATLYWYQQILGQGPKLLIQFQNNGVVDDSQLPKDRFSAERLKGVDSTLKIQPAKLEDSAVYLCASSSTLGGRSGNTIYFGEGSWLTVV.

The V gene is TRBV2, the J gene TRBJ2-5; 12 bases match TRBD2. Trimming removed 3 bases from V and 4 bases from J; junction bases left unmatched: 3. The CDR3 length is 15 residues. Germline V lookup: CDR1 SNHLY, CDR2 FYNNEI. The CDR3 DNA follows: TGTGCCAGCAGTGAGAGACTAGCGGGAGCAGAGACCCAGTACTTC. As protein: CASSERLAGAETQYF.

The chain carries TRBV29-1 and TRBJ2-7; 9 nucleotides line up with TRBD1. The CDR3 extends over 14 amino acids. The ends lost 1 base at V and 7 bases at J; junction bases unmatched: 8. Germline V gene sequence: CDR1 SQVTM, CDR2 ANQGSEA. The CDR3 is CSVEAGQGYNEQYF. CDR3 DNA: TGCAGCGTTGAAGCGGGACAGGGTTACAATGAGCAGTACTTC.

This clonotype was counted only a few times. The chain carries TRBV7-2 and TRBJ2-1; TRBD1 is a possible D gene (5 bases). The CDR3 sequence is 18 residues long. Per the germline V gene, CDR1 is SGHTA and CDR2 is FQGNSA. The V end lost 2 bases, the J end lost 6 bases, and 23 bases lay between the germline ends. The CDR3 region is CASSLNPLETALRNEQFF. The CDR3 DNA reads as TGTGCCAGCAGCTTAAACCCACTCGAGACAGCCCTCCGCAATGAGCAGTTCTTC.

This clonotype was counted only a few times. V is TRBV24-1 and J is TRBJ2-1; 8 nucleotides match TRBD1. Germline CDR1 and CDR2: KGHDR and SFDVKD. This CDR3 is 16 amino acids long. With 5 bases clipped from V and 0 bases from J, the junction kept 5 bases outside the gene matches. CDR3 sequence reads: CATSGFDRGSYNEQFF. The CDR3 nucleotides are TGTGCCACCAGTGGCTTCGACAGGGGCTCCTACAATGAGCAGTTCTTC.

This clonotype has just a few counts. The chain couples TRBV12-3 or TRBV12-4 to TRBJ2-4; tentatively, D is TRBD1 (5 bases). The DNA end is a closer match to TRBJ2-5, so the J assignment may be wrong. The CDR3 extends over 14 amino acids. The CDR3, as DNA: TGTGCCAGCAGTTTAAGGGGTGACCAAGAGACCCAGTACTTC. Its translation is CASSLRGDQETQYF.

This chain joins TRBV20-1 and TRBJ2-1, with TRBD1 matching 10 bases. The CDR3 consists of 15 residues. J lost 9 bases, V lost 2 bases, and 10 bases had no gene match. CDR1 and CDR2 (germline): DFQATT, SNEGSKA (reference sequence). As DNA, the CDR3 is TGCAGTGCTAGACCCCGGGACAGGGGAAGGGGTGAGCAGTTCTTC. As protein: CSARPRDRGRGEQFF.

As DNA, the CDR3 is TGTGCCAGCAGCGCGCGTCAGGGTCAGCCCCAGCATTTT. Encoded protein: CASSARQGQPQHF. The chain joins TRBV7-2 to TRBJ1-5; the D gene is possibly TRBD1 (5 bases). The CDR3 is 13 amino acids. The V gene lost 5 bases and the J gene lost 6 bases, with 11 bases spanning the gap. Germline CDR1 SGHTA, CDR2 FQGNSA.

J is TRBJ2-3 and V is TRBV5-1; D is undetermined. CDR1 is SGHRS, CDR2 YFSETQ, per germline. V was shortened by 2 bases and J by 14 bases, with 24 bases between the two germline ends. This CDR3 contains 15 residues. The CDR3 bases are TGCGCCAGCAGCTTCCGCCCGAATCAGCACAGATACGCGTATTTT. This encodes CASSFRPNQHRYAYF.

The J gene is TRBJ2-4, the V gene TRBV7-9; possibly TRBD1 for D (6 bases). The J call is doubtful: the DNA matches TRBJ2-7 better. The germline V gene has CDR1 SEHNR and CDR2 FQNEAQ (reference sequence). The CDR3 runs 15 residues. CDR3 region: CASSLQGLGPYEQYF. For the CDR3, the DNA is TGTGCCAGCAGCTTACAGGGGCTAGGGCCCTACGAGCAGTACTTC.

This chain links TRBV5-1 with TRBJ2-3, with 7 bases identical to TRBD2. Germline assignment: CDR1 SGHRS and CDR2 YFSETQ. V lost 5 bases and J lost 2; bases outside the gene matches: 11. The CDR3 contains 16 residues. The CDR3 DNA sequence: TGCGCCAGCAGGCTAGCGGAAGGGCCAGTCACAGATACGCAGTATTTT. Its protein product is CASRLAEGPVTDTQYF.

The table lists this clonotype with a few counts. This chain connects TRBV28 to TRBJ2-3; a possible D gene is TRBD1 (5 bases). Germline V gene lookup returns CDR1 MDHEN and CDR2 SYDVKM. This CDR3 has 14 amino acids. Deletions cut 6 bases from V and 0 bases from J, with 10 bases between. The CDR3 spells CASSPQGSTDTQYF. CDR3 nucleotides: TGTGCCAGCAGCCCCCAGGGTAGCACAGATACGCAGTATTTT.

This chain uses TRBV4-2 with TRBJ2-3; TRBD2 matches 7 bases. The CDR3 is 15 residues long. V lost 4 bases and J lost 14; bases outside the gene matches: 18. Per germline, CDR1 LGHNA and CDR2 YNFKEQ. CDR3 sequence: CASSPLSTSNRYAYF. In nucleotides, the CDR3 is TGTGCCAGCAGCCCTCTCTCGACTAGCAATAGATACGCGTATTTT.

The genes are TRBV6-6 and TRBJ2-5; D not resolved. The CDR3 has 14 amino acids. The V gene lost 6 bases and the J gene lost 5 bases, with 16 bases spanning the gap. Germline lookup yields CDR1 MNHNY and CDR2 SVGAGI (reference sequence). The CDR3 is CASRGGGGFETQYF. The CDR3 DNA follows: TGTGCCAGCAGAGGCGGCGGCGGTTTTGAGACCCAGTACTTC.

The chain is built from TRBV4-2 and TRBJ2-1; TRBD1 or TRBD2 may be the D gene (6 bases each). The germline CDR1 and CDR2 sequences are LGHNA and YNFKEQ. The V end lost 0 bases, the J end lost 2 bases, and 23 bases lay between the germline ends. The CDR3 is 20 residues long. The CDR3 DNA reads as TGTGCCAGCAGCCAAGATCATATGAATTTAGGGGGGTCGGCCTACAATGAGCAGTTCTTC. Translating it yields CASSQDHMNLGGSAYNEQFF.

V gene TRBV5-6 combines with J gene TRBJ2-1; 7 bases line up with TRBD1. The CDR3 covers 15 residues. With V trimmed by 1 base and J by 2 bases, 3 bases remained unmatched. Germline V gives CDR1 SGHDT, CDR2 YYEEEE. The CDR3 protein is CASSLPGTAYNEQFF. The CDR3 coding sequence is TGTGCCAGCAGCTTGCCAGGGACAGCCTACAATGAGCAGTTCTTC.

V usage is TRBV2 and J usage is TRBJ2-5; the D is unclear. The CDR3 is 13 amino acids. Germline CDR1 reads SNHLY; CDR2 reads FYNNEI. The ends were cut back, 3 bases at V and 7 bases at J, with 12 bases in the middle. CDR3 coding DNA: TGTGCCAGCAGTGATGGGAACGTGGTGACCCAGTACTTC. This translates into CASSDGNVVTQYF. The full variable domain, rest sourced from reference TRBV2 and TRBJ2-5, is EPEVTQTPSHQVTQMGQEVILRCVPISNHLYFYWYRQILGQKVEFLVSFYNNEISEKSEIFDDQFSVERPDGSNFTLKIRSTKLEDSAMYFCASSDGNVVTQYFGPGTRLLVL.

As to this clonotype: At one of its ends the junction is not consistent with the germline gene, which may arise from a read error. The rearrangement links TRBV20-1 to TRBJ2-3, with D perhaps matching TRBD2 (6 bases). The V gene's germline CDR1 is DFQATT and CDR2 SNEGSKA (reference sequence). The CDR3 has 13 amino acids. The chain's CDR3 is CSAPVEGPDMQYF. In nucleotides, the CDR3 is TGCAGTGCCCCCGTGGAGGGCCCAGATATGCAGTATTTT.

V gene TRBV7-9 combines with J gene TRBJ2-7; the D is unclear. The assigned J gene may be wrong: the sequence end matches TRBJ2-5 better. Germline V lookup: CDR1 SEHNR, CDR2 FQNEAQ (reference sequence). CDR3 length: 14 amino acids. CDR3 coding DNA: TGTGCCAGCAGCCCAGAGGACGGCCTGGGGACCCAGTACTTC. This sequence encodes CASSPEDGLGTQYF.

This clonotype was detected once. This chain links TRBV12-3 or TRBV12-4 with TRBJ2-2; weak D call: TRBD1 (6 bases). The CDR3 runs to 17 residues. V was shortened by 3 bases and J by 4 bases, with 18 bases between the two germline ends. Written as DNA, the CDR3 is TGTGCCAGCAGTTTGTCCAGGGGTCGGGGAATCACCGGGGAGCTGTTTTTT. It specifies CASSLSRGRGITGELFF.